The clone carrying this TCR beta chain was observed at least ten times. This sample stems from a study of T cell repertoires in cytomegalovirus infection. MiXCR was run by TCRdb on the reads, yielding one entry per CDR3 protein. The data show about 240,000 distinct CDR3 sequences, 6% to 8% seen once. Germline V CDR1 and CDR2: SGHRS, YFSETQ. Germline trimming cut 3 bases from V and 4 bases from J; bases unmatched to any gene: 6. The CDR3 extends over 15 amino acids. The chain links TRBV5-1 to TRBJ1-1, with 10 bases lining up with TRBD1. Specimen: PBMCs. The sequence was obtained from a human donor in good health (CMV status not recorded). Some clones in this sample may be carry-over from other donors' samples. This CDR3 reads CASSSWTGGTTEAFF. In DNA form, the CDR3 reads TGCGCCAGCAGCTCTTGGACAGGGGGGACCACTGAAGCTTTCTTT.